A single TCR beta chain is shown here with its context. As yet, its antigen is unknown. With 60 Vbeta and 13 Jbeta primers, the PCR was carried out. TCRdb's copy holds only in-frame clones and misses some; the assay was immunoSEQ multiplex PCR. The sample gives tens of thousands of clones, roughly 67% of which show up once; roughly a tenth is in the top ten. This sample stems from a study of cytomegalovirus exposure and HLA in healthy donors. Study information: There were about 85 million unique TCRs (from HLA-typed donors) in an early data release.

CDR3 length: 15 amino acids. V shed 8 bases, J shed 4 bases, and the junction held 10 bases outside the gene matches. CDR1 is LNHDA and CDR2 is SQIVND in the germline V gene (reference sequence). Study-wide points: Researchers reportedly found TCR beta sequences accurately predicted most subjects' HLA-A and HLA-B alleles. The number of N-insertions in an Asian-associated ancestry cluster was reportedly below the approximately 690-donor mean in a later analysis. Later analysis identified several of the most significant clusters that appeared linked to common viral pathogens.

Material for sequencing was PBMCs. This TCR came from a man aged 35-49 years in good health and CMV-seropositive. This chain joins TRBV19 and TRBJ2-2; 7 nucleotides match TRBD1. Here the CDR3 reads CASSTGMLGTGELFF. The CDR3 coding sequence is TGTGCCAGTTCGACAGGGATGTTGGGCACCGGGGAGCTGTTTTTT.